One sample yielded the 2 T cell receptor beta chains listed below, sequenced in a study of monozygotic twins with inflammatory bowel disease. TCRdb reworked the 5' RACE reads into one entry per CDR3 protein, no DNA. The sample yields around 200,000 distinct CDR3 sequences, of which the top ten take up 1.5% to 2%. The sample taken for sequencing was blood. The receptors stem from a human donor with ulcerative colitis or Crohn's disease, or a healthy co-twin of an affected twin (not recorded which).

The chain couples TRBV18 to TRBJ1-2; TCRdb's D call of TRBD1 is untestable without DNA. This CDR3 spans 15 amino acids. Looked up from germline, CDR1 is KGHSH and CDR2 is LQKENI. CDR3 residues: CASSPGPGGIYGYTF.

This chain connects TRBV15 to TRBJ1-1; TCRdb picks TRBD1, but there is no DNA to check that call. Germline lookup yields CDR1 LNHNV and CDR2 YYDKDF (reference sequence). The CDR3 covers 13 residues. The CDR3 sequence: CATSRTQGFEAFF.